The clone carrying this T cell receptor (beta chain) has just a few counts. What it binds is unknown. The second PCR ran roughly 6 to 11 cycles with a sample-barcoded 5' primer and J-beta primers. All cDNA molecules were each tagged by a template-switch adaptor with 12 random nucleotides. TCRdb passed the 5' RACE reads through MiXCR, listing each CDR3 protein once. The profile shows over 600,000 distinct CDR3 sequences, under 25% of them singletons. The sample originates from a study of blood T cells in healthy people across ages. For the study at large: Template switching retrieved approximately one barcoded beta molecule for each two T cells.

Overall study findings and caveats: No one knew whether donors had CMV, which possibly confounded expanded clonotype changes. Versus aged donors, long-lived donors had higher diversity and more naive CD4+ cells.

The sequence came from a man in his sixties or seventies in good health. The specimen sequenced was blood.

DNA for the CDR3: TGTGCCAGCACGAGGGAGACGACTGAAGCTTTCTTT. This sequence encodes CASTRETTEAFF. The chain has TRBV28 and TRBJ1-1, with D hard to call. Trimming took 7 bases from V and 5 from J, leaving 11 bases between them. The CDR3 runs to 12 residues. Germline V gene lookup returns CDR1 MDHEN and CDR2 SYDVKM. Supplemented by reference TRBV28 and TRBJ1-1, the full variable domain reads DVKVTQSSRYLVKRTGEKVFLECVQDMDHENMFWYRQDPGLGLRLIYFSYDVKMKEKGDIPEGYSVSREKKERFSLILESASTNQTSMYLCASTRETTEAFFGQGTRLTVV.